This T cell receptor beta chain was documented in a study of T cell changes during pregnancy in multiple sclerosis. Sequenced by immunoSEQ multiplex PCR; TCRdb stores in-frame clones only, minus some. Of 100,000 to 130,000 clones listed, 80% to 95% are singletons. Germline V gene lookup returns CDR1 GTSNPN and CDR2 SVGIG (reference sequence). This CDR3 has 16 amino acids. This chain joins TRBV30 and TRBJ2-5, with 9 bases fitting TRBD2. The J call may not be correct, given that the DNA end is closer to TRBJ2-7. Sequenced material: peripheral blood, taken in the third trimester of pregnancy. The receptor was derived from a female donor in good health, enrolled as a control in a pregnancy study. CDR3 loop: CAWSGGGASAANEQYF. The CDR3 nucleotides are TGTGCCTGGAGTGGCGGGGGGGCCTCGGCTGCGAACGAGCAGTACTTC.